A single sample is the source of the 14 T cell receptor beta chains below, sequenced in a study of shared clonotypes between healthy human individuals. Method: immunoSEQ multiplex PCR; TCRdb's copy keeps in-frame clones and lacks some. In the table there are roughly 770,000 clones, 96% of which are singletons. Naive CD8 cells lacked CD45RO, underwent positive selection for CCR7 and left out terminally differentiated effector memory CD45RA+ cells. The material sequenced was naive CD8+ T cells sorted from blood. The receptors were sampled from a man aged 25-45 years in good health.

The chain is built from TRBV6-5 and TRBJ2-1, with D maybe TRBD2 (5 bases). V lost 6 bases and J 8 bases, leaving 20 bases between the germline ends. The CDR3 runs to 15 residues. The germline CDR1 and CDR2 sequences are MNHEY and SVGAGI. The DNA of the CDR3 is TGTGCCAGCAGGACCGCACTAGGTTTGGTTGATGAGCAGTTCTTC. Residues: CASRTALGLVDEQFF.

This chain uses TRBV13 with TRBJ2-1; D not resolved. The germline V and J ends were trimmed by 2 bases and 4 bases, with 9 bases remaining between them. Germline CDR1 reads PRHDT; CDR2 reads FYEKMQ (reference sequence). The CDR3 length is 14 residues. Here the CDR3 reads CASSLQSLYNEQFF. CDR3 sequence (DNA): TGTGCCAGCAGCTTACAATCGCTGTACAATGAGCAGTTCTTC.

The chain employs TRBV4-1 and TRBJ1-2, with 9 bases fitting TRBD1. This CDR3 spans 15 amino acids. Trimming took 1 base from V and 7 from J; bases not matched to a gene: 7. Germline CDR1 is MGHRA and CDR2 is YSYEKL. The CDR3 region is CASSQVLQGAGGYTF. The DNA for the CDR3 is TGCGCCAGCAGCCAAGTCTTACAGGGGGCTGGTGGCTACACCTTC.

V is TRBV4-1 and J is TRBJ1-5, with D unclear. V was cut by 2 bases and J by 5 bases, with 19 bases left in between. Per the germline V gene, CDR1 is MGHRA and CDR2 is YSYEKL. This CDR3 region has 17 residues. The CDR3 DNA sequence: TGCGCCAGCAGCCAAATACCGGTCCGGATAGCGGATCAGCCCCAGCATTTT. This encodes CASSQIPVRIADQPQHF.

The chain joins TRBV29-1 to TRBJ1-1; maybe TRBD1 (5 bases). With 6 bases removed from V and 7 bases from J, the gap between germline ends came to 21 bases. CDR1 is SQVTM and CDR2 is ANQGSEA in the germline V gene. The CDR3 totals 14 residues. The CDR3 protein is CSVVIAGLFYEAFF. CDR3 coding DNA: TGCAGCGTAGTGATTGCGGGGCTTTTCTATGAAGCTTTCTTT. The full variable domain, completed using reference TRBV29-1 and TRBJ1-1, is SAVISQKPSRDICQRGTSLTIQCQVDSQVTMMFWYRQQPGQSLTLIATANQGSEATYESGFVIDKFPISRPNLTFSTLTVSNMSPEDSSIYLCSVVIAGLFYEAFFGQGTRLTVV.

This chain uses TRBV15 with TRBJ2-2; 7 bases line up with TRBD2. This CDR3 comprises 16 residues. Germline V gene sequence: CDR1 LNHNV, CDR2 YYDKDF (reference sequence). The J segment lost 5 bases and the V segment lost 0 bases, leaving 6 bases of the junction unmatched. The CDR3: CATSREGGDLTGELFF. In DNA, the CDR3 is TGTGCCACCAGCAGAGAGGGAGGGGATCTAACCGGGGAGCTGTTTTTT.

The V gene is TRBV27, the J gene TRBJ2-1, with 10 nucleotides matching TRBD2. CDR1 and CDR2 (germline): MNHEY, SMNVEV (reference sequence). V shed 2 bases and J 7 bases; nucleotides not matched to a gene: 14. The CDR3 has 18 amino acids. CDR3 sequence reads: CASSLVLAGVLMLNEQFF. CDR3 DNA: TGTGCCAGCAGTTTAGTCCTAGCGGGAGTTTTAATGCTTAATGAGCAGTTCTTC.

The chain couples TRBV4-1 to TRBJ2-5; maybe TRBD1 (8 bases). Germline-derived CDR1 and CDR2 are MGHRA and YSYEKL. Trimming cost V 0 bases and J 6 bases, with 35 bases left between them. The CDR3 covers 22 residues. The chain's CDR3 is CASSQEVTGQGVMSRRGKTQYF. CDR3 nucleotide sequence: TGCGCCAGCAGCCAAGAAGTTACCGGACAGGGAGTTATGTCGAGGCGGGGGAAGACCCAGTACTTC.

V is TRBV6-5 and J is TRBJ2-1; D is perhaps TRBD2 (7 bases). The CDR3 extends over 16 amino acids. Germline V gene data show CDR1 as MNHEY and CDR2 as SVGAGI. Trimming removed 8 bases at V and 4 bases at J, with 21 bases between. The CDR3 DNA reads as TGTGCCAGCCGTTGGCGGGGGCCCCCCGATTACAATGAGCAGTTCTTC. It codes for CASRWRGPPDYNEQFF.

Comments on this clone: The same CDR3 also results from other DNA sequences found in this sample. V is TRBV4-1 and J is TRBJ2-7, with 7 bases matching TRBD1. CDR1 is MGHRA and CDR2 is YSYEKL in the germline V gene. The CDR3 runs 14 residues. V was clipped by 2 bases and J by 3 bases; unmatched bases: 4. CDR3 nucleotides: TGCGCCAGCAGCCAAATCGACAGGGTCTACGAGCAGTACTTC. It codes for CASSQIDRVYEQYF.

The CDR3 DNA sequence: TGCGCCAGCAGCCCAGCCCGATACAATGAGCAGTTCTTC. Its protein product is CASSPARYNEQFF. The V and J genes are TRBV5-1 and TRBJ2-1; D ambiguous. Germline assignment: CDR1 SGHRS and CDR2 YFSETQ. CDR3 length: 13 amino acids. V was trimmed by 4 bases and J by 4 bases, leaving 9 bases between them.

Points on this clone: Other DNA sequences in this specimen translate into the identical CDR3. CDR3 protein: CASSRGVYNEQFF. Written as DNA, the CDR3 is TGTGCCAGCAGCCGAGGAGTGTACAATGAGCAGTTCTTC. The chain links TRBV27 to TRBJ2-1; D uncertain. Germline CDR1 is MNHEY and CDR2 is SMNVEV (reference sequence). The CDR3 extends over 13 amino acids. V lost 6 bases, J lost 4 bases, and 10 bases lay in between.

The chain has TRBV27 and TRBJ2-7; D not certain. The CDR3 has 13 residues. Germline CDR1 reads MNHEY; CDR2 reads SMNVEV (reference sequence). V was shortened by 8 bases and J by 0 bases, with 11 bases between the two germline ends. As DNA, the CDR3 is TGTGCCAGCCGGCTCGGGTACTCCTACGAGCAGTACTTC. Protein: CASRLGYSYEQYF.

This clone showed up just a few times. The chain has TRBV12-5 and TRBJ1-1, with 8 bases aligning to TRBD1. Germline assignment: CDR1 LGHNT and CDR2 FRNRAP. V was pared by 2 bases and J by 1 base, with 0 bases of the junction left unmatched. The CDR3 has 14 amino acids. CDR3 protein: CASGLQGANTEAFF. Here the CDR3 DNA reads TGTGCTAGTGGTTTGCAGGGGGCGAACACTGAAGCTTTCTTT.